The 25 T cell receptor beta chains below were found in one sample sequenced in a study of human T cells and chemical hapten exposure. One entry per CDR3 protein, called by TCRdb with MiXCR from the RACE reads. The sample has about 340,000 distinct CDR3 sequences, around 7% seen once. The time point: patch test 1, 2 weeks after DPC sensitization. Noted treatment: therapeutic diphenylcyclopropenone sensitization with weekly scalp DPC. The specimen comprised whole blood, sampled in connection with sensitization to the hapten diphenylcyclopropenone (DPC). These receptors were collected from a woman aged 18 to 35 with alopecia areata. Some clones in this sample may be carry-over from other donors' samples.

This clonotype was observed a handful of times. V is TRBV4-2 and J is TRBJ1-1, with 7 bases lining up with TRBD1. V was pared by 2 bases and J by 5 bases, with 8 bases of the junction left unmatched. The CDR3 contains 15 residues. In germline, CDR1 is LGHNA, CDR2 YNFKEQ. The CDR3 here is CASSQSTGVWTEAFF. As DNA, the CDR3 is TGTGCCAGCAGCCAATCAACAGGGGTGTGGACTGAAGCTTTCTTT.

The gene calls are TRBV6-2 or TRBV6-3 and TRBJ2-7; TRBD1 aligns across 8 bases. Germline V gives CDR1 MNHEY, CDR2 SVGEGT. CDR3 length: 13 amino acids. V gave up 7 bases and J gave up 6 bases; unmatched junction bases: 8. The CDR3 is CASTFDRGTEQYF. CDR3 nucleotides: TGTGCCAGCACTTTCGACAGGGGAACCGAGCAGTACTTC.

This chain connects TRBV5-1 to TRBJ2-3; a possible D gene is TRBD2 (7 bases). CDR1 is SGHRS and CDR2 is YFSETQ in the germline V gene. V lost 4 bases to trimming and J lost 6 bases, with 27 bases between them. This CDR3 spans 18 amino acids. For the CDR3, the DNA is TGCGCCAGCAGCCGTGTCCCGGGAGGACGGGACATTTTGGATACGCAGTATTTT. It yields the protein CASSRVPGGRDILDTQYF. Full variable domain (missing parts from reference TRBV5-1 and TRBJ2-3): KAGVTQTPRYLIKTRGQQVTLSCSPISGHRSVSWYQQTPGQGLQFLFEYFSETQRNKGNFPGRFSGRQFSNSRSEMNVSTLELGDSALYLCASSRVPGGRDILDTQYFGPGTRLTVL.

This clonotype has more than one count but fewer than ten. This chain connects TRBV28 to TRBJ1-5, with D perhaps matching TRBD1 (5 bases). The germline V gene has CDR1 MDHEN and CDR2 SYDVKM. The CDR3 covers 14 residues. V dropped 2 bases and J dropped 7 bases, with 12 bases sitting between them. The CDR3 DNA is TGTGCCAGCAGTTTAAGGAGGGGAGAGCAGCCCCAGCATTTT. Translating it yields CASSLRRGEQPQHF. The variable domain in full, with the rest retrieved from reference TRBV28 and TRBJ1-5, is DVKVTQSSRYLVKRTGEKVFLECVQDMDHENMFWYRQDPGLGLRLIYFSYDVKMKEKGDIPEGYSVSREKKERFSLILESASTNQTSMYLCASSLRRGEQPQHFGDGTRLSIL.

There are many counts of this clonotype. In DNA form, the CDR3 reads TGTGCCAGCTCACCCGAGATACATAACAATGAGCAGTTCTTC. Amino acids: CASSPEIHNNEQFF. This rearrangement joins TRBV18 to TRBJ2-1; D gene unclear. V dropped 3 bases and J dropped 5 bases, with 11 bases sitting between them. The CDR3 covers 14 residues. CDR1 and CDR2 from the germline V gene are KGHSH and LQKENI.

CDR3: CASSFLDSIGEQYF. CDR3 coding DNA: TGTGCCAGCAGCTTCCTCGACAGTATTGGAGAGCAGTACTTC. The chain has TRBV5-4 and TRBJ2-7; maybe TRBD1 (5 bases). Germline V lookup: CDR1 SGHNT, CDR2 YYREEE (reference sequence). Between the trimmed V and J ends, which lost 2 bases and 7 bases, there was a span of 16 bases. This CDR3 is built from 14 residues.

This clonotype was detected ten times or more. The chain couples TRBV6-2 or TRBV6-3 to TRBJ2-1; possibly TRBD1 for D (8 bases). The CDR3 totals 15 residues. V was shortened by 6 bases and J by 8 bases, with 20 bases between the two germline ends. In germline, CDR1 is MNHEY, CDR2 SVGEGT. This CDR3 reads CASRLGTGGVYEQFF. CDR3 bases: TGTGCCAGCAGACTCGGTACAGGGGGGGTCTATGAGCAGTTCTTC.

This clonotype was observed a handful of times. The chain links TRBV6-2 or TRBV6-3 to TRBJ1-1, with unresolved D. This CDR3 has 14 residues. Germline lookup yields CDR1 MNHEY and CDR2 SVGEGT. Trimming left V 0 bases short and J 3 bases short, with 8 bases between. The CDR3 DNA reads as TGTGCCAGCAGTTACTCATTGGGATACACTGAAGCTTTCTTT. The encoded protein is CASSYSLGYTEAFF.

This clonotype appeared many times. CDR3 protein: CASSLAKCRFF. CDR3 in DNA: TGTGCCAGCAGTTTAGCCAAATGTCGGTTTTTT. The rearrangement links TRBV27 to TRBJ1-4, with D uncertain. The CDR3 sequence is 11 residues long. Germline CDR1 reads MNHEY; CDR2 reads SMNVEV (reference sequence). With 2 bases removed from V and 16 bases from J, the gap between germline ends came to 11 bases.

The CDR3 loop is CASSAGEQFF. The DNA for the CDR3 is TGTGCCAGCAGTGCGGGTGAGCAGTTCTTC. The chain is built from TRBV28 and TRBJ2-1; D possibly corresponds to TRBD2 (5 bases). From germline, CDR1 is MDHEN and CDR2 SYDVKM. V gave up 5 bases and J gave up 9 bases, with 5 bases separating them. The CDR3 has 10 amino acids.

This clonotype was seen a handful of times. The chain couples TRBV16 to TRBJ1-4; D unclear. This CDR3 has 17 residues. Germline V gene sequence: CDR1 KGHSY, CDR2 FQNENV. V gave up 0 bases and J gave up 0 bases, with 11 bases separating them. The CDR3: CASSQSLQAATNEKLFF. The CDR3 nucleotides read TGTGCCAGCAGCCAATCTCTTCAGGCTGCAACTAATGAAAAACTGTTTTTT.

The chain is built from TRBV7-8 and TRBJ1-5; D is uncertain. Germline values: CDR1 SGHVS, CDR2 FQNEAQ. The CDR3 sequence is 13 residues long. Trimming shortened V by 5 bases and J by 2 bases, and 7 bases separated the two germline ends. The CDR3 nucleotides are TGTGCCAGCAGCCACGTGGGCAATCAGCCCCAGCATTTT. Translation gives CASSHVGNQPQHF.

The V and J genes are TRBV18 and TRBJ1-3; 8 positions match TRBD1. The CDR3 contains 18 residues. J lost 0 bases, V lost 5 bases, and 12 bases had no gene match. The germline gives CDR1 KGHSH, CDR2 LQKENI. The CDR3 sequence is CASSEYSTGTGSGNTIYF. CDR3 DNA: TGTGCCAGCTCAGAATATTCCACCGGGACAGGCTCTGGAAACACCATATATTTT.

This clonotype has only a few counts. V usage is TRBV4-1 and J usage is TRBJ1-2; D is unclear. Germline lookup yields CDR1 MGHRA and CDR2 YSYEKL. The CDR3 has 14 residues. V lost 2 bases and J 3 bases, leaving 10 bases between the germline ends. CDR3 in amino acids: CASSQSASYYGYTF. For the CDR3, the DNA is TGCGCCAGCAGCCAATCCGCCAGCTACTATGGCTACACCTTC.

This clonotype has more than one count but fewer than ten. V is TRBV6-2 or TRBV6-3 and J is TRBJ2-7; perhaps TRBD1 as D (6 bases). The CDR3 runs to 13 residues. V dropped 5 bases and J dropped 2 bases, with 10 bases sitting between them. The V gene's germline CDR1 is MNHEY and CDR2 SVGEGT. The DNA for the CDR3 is TGTGCCAGCAGTATCACAGGGCCCTACGAGCAGTACTTC. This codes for CASSITGPYEQYF.

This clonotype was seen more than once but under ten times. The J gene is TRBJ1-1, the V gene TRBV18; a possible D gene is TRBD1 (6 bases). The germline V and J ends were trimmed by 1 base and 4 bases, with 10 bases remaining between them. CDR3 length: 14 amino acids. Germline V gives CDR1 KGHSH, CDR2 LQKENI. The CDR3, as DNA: TGTGCCAGCTCACCACAAGGGGGTGGCACTGAAGCTTTCTTT. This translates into CASSPQGGGTEAFF.

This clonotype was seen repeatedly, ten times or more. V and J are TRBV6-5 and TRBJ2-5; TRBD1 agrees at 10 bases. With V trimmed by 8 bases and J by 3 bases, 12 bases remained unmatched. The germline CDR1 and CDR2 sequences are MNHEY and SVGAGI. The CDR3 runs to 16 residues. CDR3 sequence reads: CASLGAPGQGKETQYF. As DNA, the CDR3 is TGTGCCAGCCTGGGGGCTCCGGGACAGGGGAAAGAGACCCAGTACTTC.

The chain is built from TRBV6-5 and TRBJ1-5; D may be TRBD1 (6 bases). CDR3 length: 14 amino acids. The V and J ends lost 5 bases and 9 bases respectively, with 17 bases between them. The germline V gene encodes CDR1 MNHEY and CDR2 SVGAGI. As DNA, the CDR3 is TGTGCCAGCAGTACGGACAGTATAACGCGGCCCCAGCATTTT. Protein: CASSTDSITRPQHF.

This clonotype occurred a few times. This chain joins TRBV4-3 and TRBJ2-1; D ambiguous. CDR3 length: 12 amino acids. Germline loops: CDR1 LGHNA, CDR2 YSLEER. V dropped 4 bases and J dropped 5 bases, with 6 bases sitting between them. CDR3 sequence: CASSPGNNEQFF. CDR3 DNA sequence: TGCGCCAGCAGCCCGGGCAACAATGAGCAGTTCTTC.

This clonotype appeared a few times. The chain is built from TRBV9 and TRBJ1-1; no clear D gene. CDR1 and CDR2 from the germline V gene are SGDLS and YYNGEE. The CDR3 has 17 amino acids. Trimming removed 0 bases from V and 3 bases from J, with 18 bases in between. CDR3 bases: TGTGCCAGCAGCGTAGCTCCGTACTTTACGGCGGACACTGAAGCTTTCTTT. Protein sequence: CASSVAPYFTADTEAFF.

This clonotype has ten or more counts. The CDR3 reads CAIPPGPSSYNEQFF. In DNA form, the CDR3 reads TGTGCCATCCCCCCGGGACCATCCTCCTACAATGAGCAGTTCTTC. The rearrangement links TRBV7-9 to TRBJ2-1; the D call may be TRBD1 or TRBD2 (5 bases each). The CDR3 extends over 15 amino acids. From germline, CDR1 is SEHNR and CDR2 FQNEAQ (reference sequence). The ends were cut back, 10 bases at V and 0 bases at J, with 16 bases in the middle.

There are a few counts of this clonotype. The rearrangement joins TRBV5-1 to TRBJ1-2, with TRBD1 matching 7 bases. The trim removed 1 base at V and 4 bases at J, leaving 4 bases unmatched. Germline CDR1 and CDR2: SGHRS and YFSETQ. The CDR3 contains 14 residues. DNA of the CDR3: TGCGCCAGCAGCTTGCCGGGACAGAGCTATGGCTACACCTTC. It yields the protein CASSLPGQSYGYTF.

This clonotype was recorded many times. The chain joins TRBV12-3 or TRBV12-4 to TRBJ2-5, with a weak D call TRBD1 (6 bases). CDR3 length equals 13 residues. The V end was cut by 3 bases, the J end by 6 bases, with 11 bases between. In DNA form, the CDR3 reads TGTGCCAGCAGTTTGAGGGGGATGCAGACCCAGTACTTC. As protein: CASSLRGMQTQYF.

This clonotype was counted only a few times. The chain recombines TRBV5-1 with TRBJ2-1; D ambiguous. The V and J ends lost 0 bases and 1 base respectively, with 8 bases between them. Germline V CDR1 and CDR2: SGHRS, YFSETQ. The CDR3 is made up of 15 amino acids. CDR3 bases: TGCGCCAGCAGCTTGGAATACCTATCCTACAATGAGCAGTTCTTC. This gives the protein CASSLEYLSYNEQFF.

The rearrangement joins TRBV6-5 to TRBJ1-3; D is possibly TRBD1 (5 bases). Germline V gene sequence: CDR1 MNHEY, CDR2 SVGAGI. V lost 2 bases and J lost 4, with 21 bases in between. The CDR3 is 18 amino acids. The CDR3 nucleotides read TGTGCCAGCAGTTACAGTTTACAGGCCGGCGGTTTGGGAAACACCATATATTTT. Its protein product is CASSYSLQAGGLGNTIYF.